The 10 T cell receptor beta chains below come from one sample, sequenced in a study of T cell responses to AZD1222 COVID-19 vaccine. Sequenced by immunoSEQ multiplex PCR; TCRdb stores in-frame clones only, minus some. The repertoire includes more than 140,000 clones, approximately 88% of them detected once, and 3% to 4% sits in the top ten. The material sequenced was peripheral blood, taken on day 0 of MenACWY control vaccination. The receptors were sampled from an adult in good health.

The DNA of the CDR3 is TGTGCCAGCAGCTTACGACTGAGAAGGGACACTGAAGCTTTCTTT. As protein: CASSLRLRRDTEAFF. The chain joins TRBV7-8 to TRBJ1-1; D remains unclear. The ends were cut back, 2 bases at V and 3 bases at J, with 13 bases in the middle. The CDR3 totals 15 residues. Germline CDR1 is SGHVS and CDR2 is FQNEAQ.

V usage is TRBV10-1 and J usage is TRBJ1-4; D may be TRBD1 (5 bases). V was trimmed by 8 bases and J by 0 bases, leaving 28 bases between them. Germline V gene data show CDR1 as WNHNN and CDR2 as SYGVQD (reference sequence). The CDR3 has 20 residues. This chain's CDR3 is CASRAASGTEDRATNEKLFF. The CDR3 region has the DNA TGCGCCAGCCGAGCAGCCTCGGGGACGGAGGACCGTGCAACTAATGAAAAACTGTTTTTT.

The J gene is TRBJ1-2, the V gene TRBV6-5; tentatively, D is TRBD1 (6 bases). This CDR3 has 14 amino acids. Per the germline V gene, CDR1 is MNHEY and CDR2 is SVGAGI. V was clipped by 6 bases and J by 4 bases, with 15 bases between them. As DNA, the CDR3 is TGTGCCAGCAGAAGGGGGGGAGAGGTCTATGGCTACACCTTC. It encodes CASRRGGEVYGYTF.

The CDR3 DNA sequence: TGTGCCAGCAGCTTAAGCAAGGGGATGTACAATGAGCAGTTCTTC. This sequence encodes CASSLSKGMYNEQFF. The genes are TRBV7-3 and TRBJ2-1, with D maybe TRBD1 (5 bases). The length of the CDR3 is 15 residues. Trimming stripped 1 base from V and 4 bases from J, with 11 bases between. In germline, CDR1 is SGHTA, CDR2 FQGTGA.

The chain combines TRBV9 with TRBJ2-3; D gene unclear. Trimming pared 0 bases from V and 0 bases from J, leaving 8 bases between. CDR1 is SGDLS, CDR2 YYNGEE, per germline. This CDR3 has 15 amino acids. The CDR3 bases are TGTGCCAGCAGCGTAGCCTCCAGTAGCACAGATACGCAGTATTTT. This codes for CASSVASSSTDTQYF.

The V gene is TRBV3-1 (or the pseudogene TRBV3-2), the J gene TRBJ1-6; D not resolved. This CDR3 has 13 amino acids. Trimming took off 3 bases at V and 9 bases at J, with 9 bases between the two ends. The germline CDR1 and CDR2 sequences are LGHDT and YNNKEL (reference sequence). Here the CDR3 reads CASSQTLGSPLHF. In nucleotides, the CDR3 is TGTGCCAGCAGCCAGACCCTCGGTTCACCCCTCCACTTT.

V gene TRBV19 combines with J gene TRBJ2-1; the D gene is possibly TRBD2 (6 bases). The CDR3 contains 16 residues. Germline V gives CDR1 LNHDA, CDR2 SQIVND (reference sequence). Between the trimmed V and J ends, which lost 0 bases and 4 bases, there was a span of 13 bases. The CDR3 region has the DNA TGTGCCAGTAGTATAGATCGGGCGGGGAGATACAATGAGCAGTTCTTC. Its protein is CASSIDRAGRYNEQFF.

V is TRBV28 and J is TRBJ1-4; D uncertain. The CDR3 runs 13 residues. Germline loops: CDR1 MDHEN, CDR2 SYDVKM. Trimming shortened V by 6 bases and J by 4 bases, and 9 bases separated the two germline ends. CDR3 nucleotide sequence: TGTGCCAGCAGCAATTTCGGTAATGAAAAACTGTTTTTT. This encodes CASSNFGNEKLFF.

The gene calls are TRBV2 and TRBJ2-2; TRBD1 matches at 7 bases. V gave up 6 bases and J gave up 2 bases; unmatched junction bases: 3. CDR3 length equals 14 residues. Germline assignment: CDR1 SNHLY and CDR2 FYNNEI. CDR3 sequence reads: CASRGQSNTGELFF. Here the CDR3 DNA reads TGTGCCAGCAGGGGACAGAGCAACACCGGGGAGCTGTTTTTT.

This clone was observed a few times. The rearrangement joins TRBV7-2 to TRBJ1-2; no firm D call. CDR3 size: 14 residues. Germline loops: CDR1 SGHTA, CDR2 FQGNSA. The V end lost 1 base, the J end lost 8 bases, and 14 bases lay between the germline ends. CDR3 sequence reads: CASSLELGSGGYTF. CDR3 nucleotide sequence: TGTGCCAGCAGCTTAGAGTTAGGTAGCGGGGGCTACACCTTC.